The 6 T cell receptor beta chains below were found in one sample sequenced in a study of cytomegalovirus exposure and HLA in healthy donors listed by TCRdb under 2017. The library was built by means of the immunoSEQ multiplex PCR assay. The multiplex PCR relied on a mix of 60 forward primers for TCR Vbeta segments and 13 reverse primers for TCR Jbeta segments. Held by TCRdb, this immuneACCESS table contains in-frame sequences only and omits some clones. Under half of the omission traces to an unresolved V gene where checked; the cause of the rest is unknown. The sample profile shows about 70,000 clones; roughly two thirds of them were found once. The leading ten clones occupy under 20% of the sample. Sequencing was performed on PBMCs. These TCRs come from a man aged 35-49 years in good health and CMV-seropositive.

V is TRBV18 and J is TRBJ2-1; 7 bases align to TRBD1. V gave up 8 bases and J gave up 2 bases; unmatched junction bases: 12. This CDR3 contains 16 residues. Germline CDR1 KGHSH, CDR2 LQKENI. In DNA form, the CDR3 reads TGTGCCAGCCATCCACCATCTCAGGGGGCCTACAATGAGCAGTTCTTC. This encodes CASHPPSQGAYNEQFF. Using reference TRBV18 and TRBJ2-1 for the parts outside the CDR3, the full variable domain is NAGVMQNPRHLVRRRGQEARLRCSPMKGHSHVYWYRQLPEEGLKFMVYLQKENIIDESGMPKERFSAEFPKEGPSILRIQQVVRGDSAAYFCASHPPSQGAYNEQFFGPGTRLTVL.

This clone was found once. The J gene is TRBJ2-7, the V gene TRBV5-5; 14 positions match TRBD2. The length of the CDR3 is 15 residues. J was trimmed by 5 bases and V by 5 bases; bases with no gene match: 6. In germline, CDR1 is SGHKS, CDR2 YYEKEE (reference sequence). The CDR3 DNA reads TGTGCCAGCAGGGTAGGGACTAGCGGGGGCAACGAGCAGTACTTC. Its translation: CASRVGTSGGNEQYF.

This chain links TRBV15 with TRBJ2-7; D possibly corresponds to TRBD2 (5 bases). The CDR3 sequence is 18 residues long. V was shortened by 0 bases and J by 2 bases, with 20 bases between the two germline ends. Per the germline V gene, CDR1 is LNHNV and CDR2 is YYDKDF (reference sequence). The CDR3 loop reads CATSRDERPLGIAYEQYF. The CDR3 DNA follows: TGTGCCACCAGCAGAGATGAAAGACCTCTCGGGATAGCCTACGAGCAGTACTTC.

This clone has only a few counts. The chain employs TRBV28 and TRBJ1-2; perhaps TRBD1 as D (5 bases). V was pared by 4 bases and J by 1 base, with 13 bases between. Germline assignment: CDR1 MDHEN and CDR2 SYDVKM. There are 15 residues in the CDR3. The CDR3 nucleotides are TGTGCCAGCAGTTCCACAGGCGAACGTAACTATGGCTACACCTTC. As protein: CASSSTGERNYGYTF.

J is TRBJ2-7 and V is TRBV4-2, with 7 bases aligning to TRBD1. This CDR3 region has 17 residues. Trimming at V came to 0 bases and at J to 5 bases, leaving 13 bases not matched to a gene. Germline-derived CDR1 and CDR2 are LGHNA and YNFKEQ. The CDR3 protein is CASSQDPTGSTFHEQYF. As DNA, the CDR3 is TGTGCCAGCAGCCAAGACCCGACAGGGTCTACCTTCCACGAGCAGTACTTC.

The chain is built from TRBV19 and TRBJ1-5, with a tentative D call TRBD1 (5 bases). There are 17 residues in the CDR3. V was pared by 4 bases and J by 1 base, with 17 bases between. Germline CDR1 reads LNHDA; CDR2 reads SQIVND (reference sequence). CDR3 coding DNA: TGTGCCAGTAGTACCACTTGGGGGGGTATAAGCAATCAGCCCCAGCATTTT. Translating gives CASSTTWGGISNQPQHF.